This T cell receptor beta chain was recorded in a study of beta chain features in type 1 diabetes. Study results and caveats: When Type 1 diabetes patients were examined, their TCRB CDR3s proved moderately but significantly shorter in all four CD4+ subsets.

A remark on this clone: Its antigen is unknown. Mismatch with germline at one junction end may stem from a read error.

In germline, CDR1 is SGDLS, CDR2 YYNGEE. This CDR3 has 16 residues. The whole isolated RNA underwent reverse transcription, so sequencing captured expressed TCRB transcripts. Libraries were prepared by immunoSEQ multiplex PCR; TCRdb keeps only in-frame clonotypes and omits some of them. Of approximately 250,000 clones in the sample, 15% to 20% are singletons; the top ten hold less than 0.09%. The chain couples TRBV9 to TRBJ2-6; D possibly corresponds to TRBD1 (6 bases). This clonotype was obtained from a man aged 25-45 years with type 1 diabetes. The sequenced sample was naive CD4+ T cells from blood. CDR3 DNA sequence: TGTGCCAGCAGCGCTGGACAGACCGCTGGAGCCAACGTCCTGACTTTC. This gives the protein CASSAGQTAGANVLTF.